The rows below give T cell receptor beta chains drawn from one sample of a study of control samples from healthy donors and cancer patients. The method was immunoSEQ multiplex PCR; TCRdb's version includes in-frame clones alone and lacks a portion of them. The sample comprises 200,000 to 250,000 clones, just under 95% of which are singletons, and 1.5% rests with the top ten. Sequencing was performed on blood. The source is a middle-aged man in good health. The CDR3 runs from the conserved cysteine through the conserved F or W. The order of the fields is J gene, clone size, D gene, V gene, CDR3 protein, CDR3 DNA. A D gene is named only where the DNA matches it firmly. For some rows the clone size is stated as once, few or many, or as a class when expanded; others skip it.

J gene: TRBJ1-1; clone size: NA; D gene: NA; V gene: TRBV20-1; CDR3 protein: CSAKRVAEAFF; CDR3 DNA: TGCAGTGCTAAAAGGGTCGCTGAAGCTTTCTTT
J gene: TRBJ1-1; clone size: NA; D gene: NA; V gene: TRBV7-3; CDR3 protein: CASSLEENTEAFF; CDR3 DNA: TGTGCCAGCAGCTTAGAGGAGAACACTGAAGCTTTCTTT
J gene: TRBJ1-4; clone size: NA; D gene: NA; V gene: TRBV19; CDR3 protein: CASSIANEKLFF; CDR3 DNA: TGTGCCAGTAGTATAGCGAATGAAAAACTGTTTTTT
J gene: TRBJ1-1; clone size: NA; D gene: NA; V gene: TRBV5-1; CDR3 protein: CASSFGGWGSETEAFF; CDR3 DNA: TGCGCCAGCAGCTTTGGGGGATGGGGGTCGGAAACTGAAGCTTTCTTT
J gene: TRBJ2-2; clone size: NA; D gene: NA; V gene: TRBV18; CDR3 protein: CASSPPTGTEVLLGELFF; CDR3 DNA: TGTGCCAGCTCACCACCGACGGGGACTGAGGTTCTCCTCGGGGAGCTGTTTTTT
J gene: TRBJ1-4; clone size: NA; D gene: NA; V gene: TRBV19; CDR3 protein: CASSITWGQREKLFF; CDR3 DNA: TGTGCCAGTAGCATAACATGGGGTCAACGGGAAAAACTGTTTTTT
J gene: TRBJ2-1; clone size: NA; D gene: NA; V gene: TRBV6-6; CDR3 protein: CASSYFHNSIDDEQFF; CDR3 DNA: TGTGCCAGCAGTTACTTCCACAATTCCATTGACGATGAGCAGTTCTTC
J gene: TRBJ2-6; clone size: NA; D gene: NA; V gene: TRBV6-5; CDR3 protein: CASGVGFGANVLTF; CDR3 DNA: TGTGCCAGCGGAGTGGGCTTTGGGGCCAACGTCCTGACTTTC
J gene: TRBJ1-1; clone size: NA; D gene: NA; V gene: TRBV2; CDR3 protein: CASSEERVRAFF; CDR3 DNA: TGTGCCAGCAGTGAAGAGAGGGTTCGGGCTTTCTTT
J gene: TRBJ1-5; clone size: NA; D gene: NA; V gene: TRBV24-1; CDR3 protein: CATSAGVGSNQPQHF; CDR3 DNA: TGTGCCACCAGTGCGGGGGTAGGCAGCAATCAGCCCCAGCATTTT
J gene: TRBJ1-2; clone size: once; D gene: TRBD1; V gene: TRBV5-1; CDR3 protein: CASSLGVTQGARGYTF; CDR3 DNA: TGCGCCAGCAGCTTGGGGGTTACCCAGGGGGCGAGGGGCTACACCTTC
J gene: TRBJ2-7; clone size: NA; D gene: TRBD1; V gene: TRBV6-5; CDR3 protein: CASSSRDRGGEQYF; CDR3 DNA: TGTGCCAGCAGTAGCCGGGACAGGGGAGGGGAGCAGTACTTC
J gene: TRBJ1-2; clone size: once; D gene: NA; V gene: TRBV12-3/TRBV12-4; CDR3 protein: CASSFLNYGYTF; CDR3 DNA: TGTGCCAGCAGTTTTTTAAACTATGGCTACACCTTC
J gene: TRBJ1-3; clone size: NA; D gene: NA; V gene: TRBV9; CDR3 protein: CASSVGGGNGNTIYF; CDR3 DNA: TGTGCCAGCAGCGTAGGAGGGGGGAATGGAAACACCATATATTTT
J gene: TRBJ2-3; clone size: once; D gene: NA; V gene: TRBV5-1; CDR3 protein: CASSEAGGREDTQYF; CDR3 DNA: TGCGCCAGCAGCGAGGCCGGGGGGCGAGAAGATACGCAGTATTTT
J gene: TRBJ1-1; clone size: NA; D gene: NA; V gene: TRBV29-1; CDR3 protein: CSVFWGGNTEAFF; CDR3 DNA: TGCAGCGTTTTCTGGGGGGGGAACACTGAAGCTTTCTTT
J gene: TRBJ2-5; clone size: NA; D gene: TRBD1; V gene: TRBV18; CDR3 protein: CASSTGQGARETQYF; CDR3 DNA: TGTGCCAGCTCAACGGGACAGGGGGCGAGGGAGACCCAGTACTTC
J gene: TRBJ1-1; clone size: NA; D gene: TRBD1; V gene: TRBV11-2; CDR3 protein: CASSLGTGYNTEAFF; CDR3 DNA: TGTGCCAGCAGCTTAGGGACAGGTTATAACACTGAAGCTTTCTTT
J gene: TRBJ2-3; clone size: NA; D gene: TRBD1; V gene: TRBV7-2; CDR3 protein: CASSLVAGGANTQYF; CDR3 DNA: TGTGCCAGCAGCTTAGTAGCAGGGGGCGCGAATACGCAGTATTTT
J gene: TRBJ1-5; clone size: NA; D gene: NA; V gene: TRBV5-4; CDR3 protein: CASSTQGSNQPQHF; CDR3 DNA: TGTGCCAGCAGCACACAGGGTAGCAATCAGCCCCAGCATTTT
J gene: TRBJ2-7; clone size: NA; D gene: NA; V gene: TRBV9; CDR3 protein: CASSVVSEALEQYF; CDR3 DNA: TGTGCCAGCAGCGTAGTTTCAGAGGCGTTGGAGCAGTACTTC
J gene: TRBJ2-2; clone size: NA; D gene: NA; V gene: TRBV6-5; CDR3 protein: CASIKSANTGELFF; CDR3 DNA: TGTGCCAGCATAAAGAGCGCGAACACCGGGGAGCTGTTTTTT
J gene: TRBJ1-2; clone size: NA; D gene: NA; V gene: TRBV2; CDR3 protein: CASSPEPFNYGYTF; CDR3 DNA: TGTGCCAGCAGCCCGGAGCCTTTTAACTATGGCTACACCTTC
J gene: TRBJ2-7; clone size: NA; D gene: NA; V gene: TRBV27; CDR3 protein: CASSPLGLGNEQYF; CDR3 DNA: TGTGCCAGCAGTCCTCTGGGGCTTGGGAACGAGCAGTACTTC
J gene: TRBJ2-5; clone size: NA; D gene: TRBD1; V gene: TRBV18; CDR3 protein: CASSPFTTQGTETQYF; CDR3 DNA: TGTGCCAGCTCTCCCTTTACAACACAGGGGACCGAGACCCAGTACTTC
J gene: TRBJ2-1; clone size: NA; D gene: TRBD1; V gene: TRBV5-1; CDR3 protein: CASTESGTGGGNEQFF; CDR3 DNA: TGCGCCAGCACCGAATCCGGGACAGGGGGCGGGAATGAGCAGTTCTTC
J gene: TRBJ2-5; clone size: NA; D gene: NA; V gene: TRBV9; CDR3 protein: CASSSAVALETQYF; CDR3 DNA: TGTGCCAGCAGCTCAGCAGTAGCGCTGGAGACCCAGTACTTC
J gene: TRBJ2-5; clone size: NA; D gene: NA; V gene: TRBV27; CDR3 protein: CASSLFSGIDGETQYF; CDR3 DNA: TGTGCCAGCAGTTTATTTTCCGGGATCGACGGGGAGACCCAGTACTTC
J gene: TRBJ2-3; clone size: NA; D gene: NA; V gene: TRBV5-4; CDR3 protein: CASSRGAGADTQYF; CDR3 DNA: TGTGCCAGCAGCCGGGGCGCAGGGGCAGATACGCAGTATTTT
J gene: TRBJ1-5; clone size: NA; D gene: TRBD1; V gene: TRBV28; CDR3 protein: CASSLGQVDGNQPQHF; CDR3 DNA: TGTGCCAGCAGCCTAGGACAGGTCGACGGCAATCAGCCCCAGCATTTT
J gene: TRBJ1-1; clone size: NA; D gene: NA; V gene: TRBV11-1; CDR3 protein: CASSLERGRLNTEAFF; CDR3 DNA: TGTGCCAGCAGCTTAGAAAGAGGACGCTTAAACACTGAAGCTTTCTTT
J gene: TRBJ1-2; clone size: NA; D gene: NA; V gene: TRBV23-1; CDR3 protein: CASSLSPGGYGYTF; CDR3 DNA: TGCGCCAGCAGTCTGTCCCCGGGGGGCTATGGCTACACCTTC
J gene: TRBJ1-4; clone size: once; D gene: NA; V gene: TRBV4-1; CDR3 protein: CASSQEWATNEKLFF; CDR3 DNA: TGCGCCAGCAGCCAAGAATGGGCAACTAATGAAAAACTGTTTTTT
J gene: TRBJ1-2; clone size: NA; D gene: NA; V gene: TRBV28; CDR3 protein: CASSLVGEEPPNYGYTF; CDR3 DNA: TGTGCCAGCAGTTTAGTTGGGGAAGAGCCGCCTAACTATGGCTACACCTTC
J gene: TRBJ1-4; clone size: NA; D gene: NA; V gene: TRBV7-9; CDR3 protein: CASSLVGSYEKLFF; CDR3 DNA: TGTGCCAGCAGCTTAGTTGGCTCTTATGAAAAACTGTTTTTT
J gene: TRBJ1-2; clone size: NA; D gene: NA; V gene: TRBV30; CDR3 protein: CALGGGTTF; CDR3 DNA: TGTGCCTTGGGCGGGGGTACCACCTTC
J gene: TRBJ2-7; clone size: NA; D gene: NA; V gene: TRBV7-9; CDR3 protein: CASSLSGGAPRAPGEQYF; CDR3 DNA: TGTGCCAGCAGCTTAAGCGGCGGGGCACCTAGAGCTCCTGGCGAGCAGTACTTC
J gene: TRBJ1-1; clone size: NA; D gene: NA; V gene: TRBV27; CDR3 protein: CASSPLHGPLAEAFF; CDR3 DNA: TGTGCCAGCAGTCCGCTGCATGGGCCCCTGGCTGAAGCTTTCTTT
J gene: TRBJ2-1; clone size: NA; D gene: NA; V gene: TRBV5-1; CDR3 protein: CASSLGGLSYNEQFF; CDR3 DNA: TGCGCCAGCAGCTTGGGGGGTCTCTCCTACAATGAGCAGTTCTTC
J gene: TRBJ2-3; clone size: NA; D gene: TRBD2; V gene: TRBV10-2; CDR3 protein: CATLSGTSGSGTQYF; CDR3 DNA: TGCGCCACACTATCCGGGACTAGCGGCAGCGGTACGCAGTATTTT
J gene: TRBJ2-6; clone size: NA; D gene: NA; V gene: TRBV7-9; CDR3 protein: CASSLGASSGANVLTF; CDR3 DNA: TGTGCCAGCAGCTTAGGGGCTAGCTCTGGGGCCAACGTCCTGACTTTC
J gene: TRBJ1-5; clone size: NA; D gene: NA; V gene: TRBV4-1; CDR3 protein: CASSHWGEENQPQHF; CDR3 DNA: TGCGCCAGCAGCCACTGGGGGGAGGAGAATCAGCCCCAGCATTTT
J gene: TRBJ2-6; clone size: NA; D gene: NA; V gene: TRBV28; CDR3 protein: CASSSPSRSGANVLTF; CDR3 DNA: TGTGCCAGCAGTTCCCCCAGCCGGTCTGGGGCCAACGTCCTGACTTTC
J gene: TRBJ2-7; clone size: NA; D gene: NA; V gene: TRBV5-1; CDR3 protein: CASSLAASIHEQYF; CDR3 DNA: TGCGCCAGCAGCTTGGCGGCTAGCATCCACGAGCAGTACTTC
J gene: TRBJ1-6; clone size: NA; D gene: NA; V gene: TRBV19; CDR3 protein: CASSIGGGDSPLHF; CDR3 DNA: TGTGCCAGTAGTATAGGAGGGGGAGATTCACCCCTCCACTTT
J gene: TRBJ1-3; clone size: NA; D gene: NA; V gene: TRBV28; CDR3 protein: CASSLGTPVSGNTIYF; CDR3 DNA: TGTGCCAGCAGTTTAGGGACACCGGTCTCTGGAAACACCATATATTTT